These T cell receptor beta chains were read from a single sample in a study of cytomegalovirus exposure and HLA in healthy donors. TCRdb's copy holds only in-frame clones and misses some; the assay was immunoSEQ multiplex PCR. Of approximately 150,000 clones in the sample, approximately 70% were seen once. The sample consisted of PBMCs. The receptors derive from a middle-aged woman in good health and CMV-seropositive. CDR3s leave out the opening cysteine and the closing phenylalanine or tryptophan.

V gene: TRBV4-1
J gene: TRBJ1-4
CDR3 protein: ASSQEPRVDEKLF

V gene: TRBV7-9
J gene: TRBJ2-3
CDR3 protein: ASSFMRGGTDTQY

V gene: TRBV27
J gene: TRBJ1-2
CDR3 protein: ASRETGGGYT

V gene: TRBV7-3
J gene: TRBJ1-6
CDR3 protein: ASSLNTGGNSPLH

V gene: TRBV2
J gene: TRBJ1-4
CDR3 protein: ASTGGPELF

V gene: TRBV6-5
J gene: TRBJ2-1
CDR3 protein: ASSYRDRDEQF

V gene: TRBV4-3
J gene: TRBJ2-4
CDR3 protein: ASSQGRGAKNIQY

V gene: TRBV19
J gene: TRBJ2-5
CDR3 protein: ASSPLVAETQY

V gene: TRBV25-1
J gene: TRBJ1-1
CDR3 protein: ASSEFKGGVPTEAF

V gene: TRBV19
J gene: TRBJ2-7
CDR3 protein: ASSIDSFGSAWDEQY

V gene: TRBV6-4
J gene: TRBJ1-4
CDR3 protein: ASSEQVNEKLF

V gene: TRBV19
J gene: TRBJ1-1
CDR3 protein: ASSVTGVGTEAF

V gene: TRBV19
J gene: TRBJ2-4
CDR3 protein: ASSISGNGGSKNIQY

V gene: TRBV29-1
J gene: TRBJ2-1
CDR3 protein: SVEDRSGSDEQF

V gene: TRBV7-8
J gene: TRBJ2-1
CDR3 protein: ASSPRDSLGEDEQF

V gene: TRBV29-1
J gene: TRBJ2-7
CDR3 protein: SVRTSSGYEQY

V gene: TRBV9
J gene: TRBJ2-3
CDR3 protein: ASTAGFTDTQY

V gene: TRBV27
J gene: TRBJ2-1
CDR3 protein: ASSPPGYSYNEQF

V gene: TRBV29-1
J gene: TRBJ2-7
CDR3 protein: SVGFGQGAREQY

V gene: TRBV29-1
J gene: TRBJ2-6
CDR3 protein: SVGSGTGANVLT

V gene: TRBV27
J gene: TRBJ1-5
CDR3 protein: ASRTGDQPQH

V gene: TRBV2
J gene: TRBJ1-1
CDR3 protein: ASSEKGRGQTEAF

V gene: TRBV4-1
J gene: TRBJ1-2
CDR3 protein: ASSRAFPMEGYT

V gene: TRBV19
J gene: TRBJ2-5
CDR3 protein: ASSGQYQETQY

V gene: TRBV7-2
J gene: TRBJ1-1
CDR3 protein: ASSLGTYTEAF

V gene: TRBV5-4
J gene: TRBJ2-1
CDR3 protein: ASSRSGANYNEQF

V gene: TRBV7-2
J gene: TRBJ1-2
CDR3 protein: ASSAIDLGVT